One and the same sample provided the 23 T cell receptor beta chains below, sequenced in a study of control samples from healthy donors and cancer patients. Clones were read by immunoSEQ multiplex PCR, and TCRdb kept only the in-frame ones, dropping some. This repertoire shows 15,000 to 20,000 clones, approximately 88% found once; its top ten account for around 32%. The sample taken for sequencing was PBMCs. These receptors were obtained from a man between 60 and 75 years old with head and neck cancer.

The chain combines TRBV7-2 with TRBJ1-1; 7 nucleotides agree with TRBD1. CDR1 is SGHTA and CDR2 is FQGNSA in the germline V gene. The V segment lost 3 bases and the J segment 6 bases; nucleotides outside the gene matches: 7. This CDR3 is built from 14 residues. CDR3 DNA: TGTGCCAGCAGCTTCCAGGGACAGAAGCCTGAAGCTTTCTTT. Translation gives CASSFQGQKPEAFF.

Written as DNA, the CDR3 is TGTGCCAGCAGCGCCGGACAGGGCTCCTATAATTCACCCCTCCACTTT. Its translation: CASSAGQGSYNSPLHF. The rearrangement joins TRBV9 to TRBJ1-6, with TRBD1 matching 8 bases. V lost 3 bases, J lost 0 bases, and 2 bases stayed unmatched. Germline V gene sequence: CDR1 SGDLS, CDR2 YYNGEE. CDR3 length: 16 residues.

The rearrangement joins TRBV18 to TRBJ2-5, with D perhaps matching TRBD2 (5 bases). Trimming removed 6 bases at V and 1 base at J, with 15 bases between. The germline V gene encodes CDR1 KGHSH and CDR2 LQKENI. The CDR3 loop spans 15 amino acids. The CDR3 DNA reads TGTGCCAGCTCTGCCCGGGGAGTCTTCCAAGAGACCCAGTACTTC. Translation gives CASSARGVFQETQYF.

J is TRBJ2-5 and V is TRBV18; a possible D gene is TRBD2 (6 bases). The germline V and J ends were trimmed by 3 bases and 5 bases, with 13 bases remaining between them. The CDR3 covers 14 residues. CDR1 is KGHSH and CDR2 is LQKENI in the germline V gene. The CDR3 sequence is CASSPPPEGETQYF. CDR3 in DNA: TGTGCCAGCTCACCTCCCCCGGAGGGGGAGACCCAGTACTTC.

The chain carries TRBV7-2 and TRBJ1-1; D is perhaps TRBD1 (5 bases). This CDR3 spans 15 amino acids. Per the germline V gene, CDR1 is SGHTA and CDR2 is FQGNSA. V was shortened by 1 base and J by 1 base, with 10 bases between the two germline ends. CDR3 coding DNA: TGTGCCAGCAGCTTAGTAACGGGGACGAACACTGAAGCTTTCTTT. Its translation: CASSLVTGTNTEAFF.

The chain combines TRBV18 with TRBJ1-4; TRBD1 might be the D (5 bases). Germline V gene data show CDR1 as KGHSH and CDR2 as LQKENI. This CDR3 spans 14 amino acids. The V end was cut by 0 bases, the J end by 5 bases, with 7 bases between. This chain's CDR3 is CASSPPGGNEKLFF. The CDR3 bases are TGTGCCAGCTCACCACCGGGGGGGAATGAAAAACTGTTTTTT.

The V call is TRBV19, the J call TRBJ2-5, with 10 bases fitting TRBD2. The length of the CDR3 is 16 residues. J lost 7 bases, V lost 3 bases, and 11 bases had no gene match. Germline V gene data show CDR1 as LNHDA and CDR2 as SQIVND (reference sequence). The CDR3 reads CASSMGSGGPWGTQYF. CDR3 DNA sequence: TGTGCCAGTAGTATGGGTAGCGGGGGGCCCTGGGGGACCCAGTACTTC.

This chain uses TRBV6-6 with TRBJ2-5, with 8 bases fitting TRBD2. The CDR3 is 16 residues long. Trimming cost V 0 bases and J 1 base; bases outside gene matches: 4. The V gene's germline CDR1 is MNHNY and CDR2 SVGAGI (reference sequence). The CDR3 is CASSYSGRGVQETQYF. The DNA for the CDR3 is TGTGCCAGCAGTTACTCTGGGCGGGGGGTCCAAGAGACCCAGTACTTC.

This sequence joins TRBV6-6 and TRBJ1-5; the D gene is possibly TRBD1 (6 bases). V gave up 3 bases and J gave up 0 bases, with 12 bases separating them. From germline, CDR1 is MNHNY and CDR2 SVGAGI (reference sequence). This CDR3 comprises 16 residues. CDR3 DNA: TGTGCCAGCAGTTATCGGGGGGCAGGTAGCAATCAGCCCCAGCATTTT. It yields the protein CASSYRGAGSNQPQHF.

The chain recombines TRBV29-1 with TRBJ1-1; weak D call: TRBD1 (6 bases). V was pared by 3 bases and J by 0 bases, with 8 bases between. The CDR3 has 13 amino acids. CDR1 is SQVTM, CDR2 ANQGSEA, per germline. The CDR3 region is CSVEGHLNTEAFF. CDR3 nucleotide sequence: TGCAGCGTTGAGGGACACTTGAACACTGAAGCTTTCTTT.

The chain couples TRBV4-1 to TRBJ2-1; no firm D call. The CDR3 has 13 amino acids. V was shortened by 0 bases and J by 4 bases, with 4 bases between the two germline ends. Per germline, CDR1 MGHRA and CDR2 YSYEKL. The CDR3 region is CASSQDGYNEQFF. CDR3 nucleotides: TGCGCCAGCAGCCAAGATGGGTACAATGAGCAGTTCTTC.

This chain connects TRBV3-1 (or the pseudogene TRBV3-2) to TRBJ2-2; D perhaps matches TRBD2 (6 bases). Trimming stripped 4 bases from V and 0 bases from J, with 18 bases between. CDR1 and CDR2 (germline): LGHDT, YNNKEL (reference sequence). CDR3 length: 18 amino acids. CDR3 loop: CASSLRGAGKANTGELFF. CDR3 in DNA: TGTGCCAGCAGCCTCCGAGGGGCGGGGAAAGCGAACACCGGGGAGCTGTTTTTT.

The chain links TRBV7-9 to TRBJ1-1; perhaps TRBD1 as D (5 bases). V lost 2 bases, J lost 1 base, and 8 bases lay in between. This CDR3 has 14 amino acids. CDR1 is SEHNR, CDR2 FQNEAQ, per germline (reference sequence). In DNA, the CDR3 is TGTGCCAGCAGCTTAAATGGACAGAACACTGAAGCTTTCTTT. Its translation is CASSLNGQNTEAFF. Together with reference TRBV7-9 and TRBJ1-1, the CDR3 gives the full variable domain: DTGVSQNPRHKITKRGQNVTFRCDPISEHNRLYWYRQTLGQGPEFLTYFQNEAQLEKSRLLSDRFSAERPKGSFSTLEIQRTEQGDSAMYLCASSLNGQNTEAFFGQGTRLTVV.

The rearrangement joins TRBV6-5 to TRBJ1-6; D is unclear. V was pared by 4 bases and J by 8 bases, with 9 bases between. Germline V lookup: CDR1 MNHEY, CDR2 SVGAGI. This CDR3 is 13 amino acids long. In nucleotides, the CDR3 is TGTGCCAGCAGTTCCCGGATCCATTCACCCCTCCACTTT. This gives the protein CASSSRIHSPLHF.

This clone was counted between two and nine times. The J gene is TRBJ2-1, the V gene TRBV24-1, with 12 bases fitting TRBD2. The germline gives CDR1 KGHDR, CDR2 SFDVKD. Trimming cost V 2 bases and J 4 bases; bases outside gene matches: 2. There are 16 residues in the CDR3. The CDR3 reads CATSDSSGGAYNEQFF. CDR3 nucleotides: TGTGCCACCAGTGATTCTAGCGGGGGGGCGTACAATGAGCAGTTCTTC.

The V gene is TRBV20-1, the J gene TRBJ1-6; D is unresolved. V was trimmed by 5 bases and J by 18 bases, leaving 17 bases between them. Per germline, CDR1 DFQATT and CDR2 SNEGSKA (reference sequence). The CDR3 loop spans 11 amino acids. For the CDR3, the DNA is TGCAGTGCTGGTCTCTTCGGGGTTCCCCACTTT. This sequence encodes CSAGLFGVPHF.

The J gene is TRBJ2-5, the V gene TRBV21-1; the table calls TRBD1, which could not be checked here. TRBV21-1 is a known pseudogene. CDR3 length equals 16 residues. CDR3 protein: CASSKDRGGAQETQYF. For the CDR3, the DNA is TGTGCCAGCAGCAAAGATCGAGGGGGTGCACAAGAGACCCAGTACTTC.

The rearrangement joins TRBV19 to TRBJ2-7; no clear D gene. Trimming stripped 3 bases from V and 0 bases from J, with 9 bases between. CDR3 length: 14 residues. CDR1 and CDR2 (germline): LNHDA, SQIVND (reference sequence). This chain's CDR3 is CASSMAWSSYEQYF. As DNA, the CDR3 is TGTGCCAGTAGTATGGCGTGGAGCTCCTACGAGCAGTACTTC. Variable domain in full (rest from reference TRBV19 and TRBJ2-7): DGGITQSPKYLFRKEGQNVTLSCEQNLNHDAMYWYRQDPGQGLRLIYYSQIVNDFQKGDIAEGYSVSREKKESFPLTVTSAQKNPTAFYLCASSMAWSSYEQYFGPGTRLTVT.

The rearrangement joins TRBV12-3 or TRBV12-4 to TRBJ2-7; unclear D gene. There are 12 residues in the CDR3. V lost 2 bases and J lost 5, with 7 bases in between. CDR3 protein: CASSLRADEQYF. Written as DNA, the CDR3 is TGTGCCAGCAGTTTAAGGGCGGACGAGCAGTACTTC.

A single count supports this clone. The CDR3 loop is CASSPPMEQGRETQYF. For the CDR3, the DNA is TGTGCCAGCTCACCACCGATGGAACAGGGGCGAGAGACCCAGTACTTC. The rearrangement uses TRBV18 and TRBJ2-5; 7 nucleotides match TRBD1. The CDR3 length is 16 residues. V trimming: 0 bases; J trimming: 4 bases; junction bases outside the gene matches: 8. Germline CDR1 is KGHSH and CDR2 is LQKENI.

This chain uses TRBV3-1 (or the pseudogene TRBV3-2) with TRBJ2-7; no clear D gene. CDR1 is LGHDT, CDR2 YNNKEL, per germline (reference sequence). This CDR3 contains 14 residues. V lost 6 bases, J lost 1 base, and 13 bases lay in between. CDR3 region: CASRASGESYEQYF. The CDR3 nucleotides are TGTGCCAGCAGGGCCTCAGGCGAGTCCTACGAGCAGTACTTC.

This clone was detected only a few times. The rearrangement joins TRBV30 to TRBJ2-7, with D perhaps matching TRBD1 or TRBD2 (5 bases each). This CDR3 is 15 amino acids long. The V end lost 2 bases, the J end lost 3 bases, and 17 bases lay between the germline ends. Germline V gene lookup returns CDR1 GTSNPN and CDR2 SVGIG (reference sequence). In nucleotides, the CDR3 is TGTGCCTGGAGTCCCGGGGACGGACCCATCTACGAGCAGTACTTC. This gives the protein CAWSPGDGPIYEQYF.

The rearrangement links TRBV10-2 to TRBJ2-5; 9 bases map to TRBD2. Germline CDR1 and CDR2: WSHSY and SAAADI. J was trimmed by 3 bases and V by 4 bases; bases with no gene match: 0. CDR3 size: 13 residues. CDR3 DNA: TGCGCCAGCAGTGTAGCGGGGGAAGAGACCCAGTACTTC. Protein: CASSVAGEETQYF.